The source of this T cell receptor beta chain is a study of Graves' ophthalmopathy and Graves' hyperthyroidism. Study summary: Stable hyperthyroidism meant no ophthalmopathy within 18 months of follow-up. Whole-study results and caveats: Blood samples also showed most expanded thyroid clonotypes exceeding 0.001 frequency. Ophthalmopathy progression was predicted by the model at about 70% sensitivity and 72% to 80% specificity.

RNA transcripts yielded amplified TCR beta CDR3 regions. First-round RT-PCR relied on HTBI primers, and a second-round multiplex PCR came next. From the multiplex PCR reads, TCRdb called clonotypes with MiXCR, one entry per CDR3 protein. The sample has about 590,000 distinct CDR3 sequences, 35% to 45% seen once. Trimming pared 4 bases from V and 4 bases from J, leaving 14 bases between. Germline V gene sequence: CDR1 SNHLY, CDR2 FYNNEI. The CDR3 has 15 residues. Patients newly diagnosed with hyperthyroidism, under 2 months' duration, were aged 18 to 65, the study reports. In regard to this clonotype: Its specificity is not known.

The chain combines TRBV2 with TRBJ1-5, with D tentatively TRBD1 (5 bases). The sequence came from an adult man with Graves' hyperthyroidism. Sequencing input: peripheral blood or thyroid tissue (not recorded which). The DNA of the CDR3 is TGTGCCAGCAGTGTCGGGGGGGATCGAAATCAGCCCCAGCATTTT. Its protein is CASSVGGDRNQPQHF.